This T cell receptor beta chain emerged from a study of blood T cell repertoires in COVID-19. Germline trimming cut 7 bases from V and 2 bases from J; bases unmatched to any gene: 5. There are 15 residues in the CDR3. TCRdb keeps only in-frame clones here, not all; method: immunoSEQ multiplex PCR. Of about 140,000 clones in the sample, about 83% were seen once. The chain couples TRBV23-1 to TRBJ2-2; TRBD1 matches at 9 bases. TRBV23-1 is an open reading frame whose function is uncertain. The clonotype originates from a woman aged 45 to 65 with active or convalescent COVID-19. Sequencing used peripheral blood. The CDR3 region is CASTSQGANTGELFF. The CDR3 DNA reads as TGCGCCAGCACATCACAGGGGGCAAACACCGGGGAGCTGTTTTTT.